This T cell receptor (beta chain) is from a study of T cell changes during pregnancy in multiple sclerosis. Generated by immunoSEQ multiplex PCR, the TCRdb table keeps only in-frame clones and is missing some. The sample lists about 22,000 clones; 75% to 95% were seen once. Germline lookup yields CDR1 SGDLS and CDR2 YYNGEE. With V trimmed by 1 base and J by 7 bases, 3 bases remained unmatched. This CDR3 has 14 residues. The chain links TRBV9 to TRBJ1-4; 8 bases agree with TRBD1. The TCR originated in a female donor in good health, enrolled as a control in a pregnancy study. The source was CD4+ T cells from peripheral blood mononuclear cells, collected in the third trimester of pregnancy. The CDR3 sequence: CASSVTGGIEKLFF. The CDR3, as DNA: TGTGCCAGCAGCGTAACAGGGGGTATTGAAAAACTGTTTTTT.